What follows describes a single T cell receptor beta chain. Its specific antigen is unknown. One base away there is no much larger clone; base qualities are not given. The sample comes from a study of blood T cell repertoires in COVID-19 (dated by TCRdb to 2020 to 2021). About the full investigation: Collaborator samples came from the United States, Italy and Spain and covered acute and convalescent phases of COVID-19. The prospective study material was composed of cDNA or gDNA derived from T cells, B-cell-depleted T cells, or PBMCs. Subjects who had been exposed to COVID-19, were actively infected with it, or had recovered from it provided the deeply sampled blood TCRbeta repertoires that made up the dataset. The repertoires were released in a freely available public database intended as a resource for research on the immune response to SARS-CoV-2. The samples were drawn from two sources: the first 160 participants of the ongoing ImmuneRACE study, and approximately 1,300 subjects contributed by 6 global collaborators. A de-identified subject ID, COVID-19 status, age in years and sex were almost always included in the sample metadata. Where available, HLA class I and class II types were taken from metadata supplied by the sample provider and were not determined by assay-based typing. Results and caveats for the whole study, not just this receptor: Clinical and demographic metadata were provided uncurated, with the amount varying by source and participant.

Whole blood was collected in K2EDTA tubes by collaborating institutions according to the institutions' own protocols. Collaborator samples were shipped for TCRbeta analysis as frozen whole blood, isolated PBMCs, or DNA extracted from either sample type. TCRbeta CDR3 regions were amplified from genomic DNA by means of the immunoSEQ Assay, a bias-controlled multiplex PCR. The paper's processing steps were these. The number of nucleated cells in each sample was estimated by amplification of reference gene primers within the assay. To quantify the absolute abundance of each unique TCRbeta CDR3 rearrangement, sequence reads were collapsed and filtered. For each sample, productive Simpson clonality was calculated as the square root of Simpson's diversity index over productive rearrangements. The source is immuneACCESS, and TCRdb retained only in-frame sequences with V and J called. Part of the clones is not carried over; for the studies checked, unresolved V genes explain less than half of this, and the remainder is unexplained. That table supplies the V and J calls and clone size; D and trimming were determined from the DNA. This sample comprises around 200,000 clones, approximately 86% of them detected only once. The ten largest clones represent about 2.5% of the sample.

The sequence was collected from a man in his forties or fifties with active or convalescent COVID-19. Sequenced: peripheral blood.

The CDR3 reads as follows: CASSLTPSSGPGEQFF. The nucleotide sequence is given as TGTGCCAGCAGCTTAACCCCGTCGTCAGGGCCGGGTGAGCAGTTCTTC. The chain uses TRBV13 and TRBJ2-1, and perhaps TRBD1 as D gene, on 5 matching bases. Trimming at the junction amounts to 2 bases on V and 9 bases on J, and the germline ends lie 20 bases apart. CDR1 PRHDT and CDR2 FYEKMQ were looked up in the germline V gene (reference sequence). CDR3 length: 16 amino acids, cysteine to phenylalanine. The CDR3 DNA has 48 bases and is translated from base 1.